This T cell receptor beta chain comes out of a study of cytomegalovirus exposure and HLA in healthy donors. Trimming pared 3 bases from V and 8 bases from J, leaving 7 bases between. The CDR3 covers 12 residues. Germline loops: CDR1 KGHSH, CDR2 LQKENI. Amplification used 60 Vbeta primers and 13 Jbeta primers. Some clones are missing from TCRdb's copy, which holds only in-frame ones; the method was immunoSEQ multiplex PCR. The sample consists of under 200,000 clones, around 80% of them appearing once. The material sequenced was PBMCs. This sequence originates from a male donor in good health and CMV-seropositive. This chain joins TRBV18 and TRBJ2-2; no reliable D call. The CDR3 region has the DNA TGTGCCAGCTCACCGAGTGAAGGGGAGCTGTTTTTT. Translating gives CASSPSEGELFF.